This T cell receptor (beta chain) was identified during a study of blood T cell repertoires in COVID-19. This CDR3 is built from 14 residues. Trimming pared 6 bases from V and 3 bases from J, leaving 13 bases between. CDR1 SNHLY and CDR2 FYNNEI come from the germline V gene. The protocol was immunoSEQ multiplex PCR, while the TCRdb copy is restricted to in-frame clones and leaves out a portion. The sample holds 95,000 to 150,000 clones, roughly four fifths seen once. The clonotype was recovered from a human donor in a cohort sampled during active COVID-19. The J gene is TRBJ2-3, the V gene TRBV2; a possible D gene is TRBD2 (6 bases). Sequencing was performed on peripheral blood. The CDR3: CASRGGLLTDTQYF. CDR3 coding DNA: TGTGCCAGCAGGGGGGGTCTGTTAACAGATACGCAGTATTTT.